This TCR beta chain emerged from a study of blood T cell repertoires in COVID-19. Per germline, CDR1 LGHDT and CDR2 YNNKEL (reference sequence). There are 14 residues in the CDR3. After removal of 2 bases from V and 3 bases from J, the junction contained 3 bases not matched to a gene. The assay was immunoSEQ multiplex PCR, and TCRdb's table has in-frame clones only and misses some. This sample carries 170,000 or so clones, roughly 84% of them seen once, and the ten largest clones take roughly 7%. This clonotype was sampled from a man aged 50 or older with active or convalescent COVID-19. V usage is TRBV3-1 (or the pseudogene TRBV3-2) and J usage is TRBJ2-5; 7 bases agree with TRBD1. Sample: peripheral blood. The CDR3 spells CASSQIGTEETQYF. Written as DNA, the CDR3 is TGTGCCAGCAGCCAAATCGGGACAGAAGAGACCCAGTACTTC.